The present T cell receptor (beta chain) was sequenced within a study of metastatic and nonmetastatic thyroid tumors. Study information: The study looked at repertoires side by side in blood and in tumor or nodule tissue from malignant and benign thyroid patients. General study points: Malignant tumors reportedly showed significantly higher TCR beta diversity than benign nodules in both blood and tumor.

Study processing details: To classify distant metastasis in papillary thyroid cancer, a model was built from CDR3 differences across clinicopathological groups. Using MiXCR, TCRdb reanalyzed the PCR reads. The V and J calls were not made by the authors but by TCRdb's processing. Among 30,000 to 45,000 clones, around 21% were seen once, and the ten largest hold around 15%. Ahead of thyroid surgery, no patient had received treatment of any kind. The CDR3 runs 16 residues. Trimming shortened V by 1 base and J by 2 bases, and 15 bases separated the two germline ends. Germline V lookup: CDR1 MNHNS, CDR2 SASEGT. This clone ranks as medium-sized. Its antigen is unidentified.

Sequencing input: blood. The clonotype comes from a female donor with papillary thyroid cancer or a benign thyroid nodule (not recorded which). Some clones in this sample may be carry-over from other donors' samples. The chain recombines TRBV6-1 with TRBJ2-7, with unresolved D. The CDR3 region is CASSEGSADLTYEQYF. The CDR3 nucleotides read TGTGCCAGCAGTGAAGGTAGTGCTGACCTAACCTACGAGCAGTACTTC.